The clone carrying this T cell receptor (beta chain) was found many times. Its cognate antigen is unknown. Thyroid ultrasound and orbital computed tomography, with clinical symptoms and serum thyroxine and TRAb, informed diagnoses. It was 8.5 to 10 ml of fresh peripheral blood that supplied the PBMCs. From RNA transcripts, TCR beta CDR3 regions were amplified. The TCR CDR3 was amplified in a first-round RT-PCR using the HTBI primer set. MiXCR, applied by TCRdb to the multiplex PCR reads, yields one record per CDR3 protein. The sample contains hundreds of thousands of distinct CDR3 sequences, approximately 23% of which appear only once. The data were taken from a study of T cells in Graves' hyperthyroidism and ophthalmopathy. Notes on the study in general: Clonotypes that were expanded in thyroid above 0.001 mostly appeared in blood too.

CDR1 and CDR2 from the germline V gene are LNHDA and SQIVND (reference sequence). The CDR3 has 14 amino acids. V lost 10 bases and J 0 bases, leaving 13 bases between the germline ends. This receptor was obtained from a woman in her forties with Graves' ophthalmopathy. The sequencing input was blood. This rearrangement joins TRBV19 to TRBJ1-5; D might be TRBD1 (6 bases). The DNA for the CDR3 is TGTGCCACCCGGGGGGCGAATAGCAATCAGCCCCAGCATTTT. Residues: CATRGANSNQPQHF.